This T cell receptor beta chain was found in a study of T-cell memory formation after mild COVID-19. This CDR3 spans 14 amino acids. V lost 10 bases and J lost 0, with 16 bases in between. Germline CDR1 LNHDA, CDR2 SQIVND (reference sequence). TCRdb re-derived calls from the 5' RACE reads in MiXCR, one entry per CDR3 protein. The data show fewer than 250,000 distinct CDR3 sequences, around 26% seen once. This clonotype was counted only a few times. The sequenced material came from PBMCs or a T cell subset sorted from them (not recorded which). The gene calls are TRBV19 and TRBJ2-7, with D maybe TRBD1 (6 bases). The sequence was collected from an adult woman who had mild COVID-19 (a few samples of this study predate the infection). Cell type and time point are not known. The CDR3: CATKRDTSSYEQYF. The CDR3 DNA sequence: TGTGCCACGAAACGGGACACCAGCTCCTACGAGCAGTACTTC.